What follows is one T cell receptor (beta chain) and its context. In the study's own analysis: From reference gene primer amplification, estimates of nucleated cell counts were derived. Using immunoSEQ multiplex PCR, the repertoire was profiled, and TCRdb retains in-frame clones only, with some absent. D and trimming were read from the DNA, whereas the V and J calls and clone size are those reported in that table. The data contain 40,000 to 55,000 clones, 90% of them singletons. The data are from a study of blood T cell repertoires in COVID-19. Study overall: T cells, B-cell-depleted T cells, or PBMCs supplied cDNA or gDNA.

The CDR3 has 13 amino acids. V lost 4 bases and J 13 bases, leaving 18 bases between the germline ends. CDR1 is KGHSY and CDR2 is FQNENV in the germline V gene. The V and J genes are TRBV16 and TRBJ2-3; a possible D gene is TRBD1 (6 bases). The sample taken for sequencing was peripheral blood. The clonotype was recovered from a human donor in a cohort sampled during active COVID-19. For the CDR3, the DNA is TGTGCCAGCAGCCCTCTGACAGGTGGGGTCGAGTATTTT. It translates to CASSPLTGGVEYF.